This TCR beta chain was identified in a study of blood T cell repertoires in COVID-19. The wider study: Sites across the United States, Italy and Spain contributed samples from acute and convalescent COVID-19.

Participant ages covered about 18 to 95 years across approximately 25 US areas. The table came from immunoSEQ multiplex PCR; TCRdb's copy has only in-frame clones and leaves some out. The sample lists about 220,000 clones; 80% to 90% were seen once. The germline CDR1 and CDR2 sequences are SGHDT and YYEEEE. The CDR3 spans 15 residues. After removal of 4 bases from V and 6 bases from J, the junction contained 6 bases not matched to a gene. The V and J genes are TRBV5-6 and TRBJ1-5; TRBD1 agrees at 11 bases. The clonotype originates from a woman in her twenties or thirties with acute COVID-19. The sample was PBMCs or T cells enriched from blood (not recorded which). CDR3 residues: CASSLDRGLSQPQHF. CDR3 bases: TGTGCCAGCAGCCTGGACAGGGGGCTAAGTCAGCCCCAGCATTTT.